Sequencing of this T cell receptor (beta chain) was carried out in a study of T cell responses to AZD1222 COVID-19 vaccine. Broader study findings: Researchers report vaccine-associated CD4 TCRs spanning spike, with dominance at 160-218 and 743-854.

Worth noting for this clone: Its antigen is not identified.

The repertoire was sequenced with immunoSEQ multiplex PCR; TCRdb's copy has only in-frame clones and lacks some. This sample has 85,000 to 90,000 clones, with approximately 90% found just once. The V end was cut by 2 bases, the J end by 0 bases, with 14 bases between. The CDR3 runs 17 residues. CDR1 is KGHSH and CDR2 is LQKENI in the germline V gene. Specimen: peripheral blood, collected on day 0 of MenACWY control vaccination. The V call is TRBV18, the J call TRBJ1-3; D not certain. This clonotype originated in an adult in good health. CDR3 protein: CASSPRAVQSSGNTIYF. The CDR3 DNA is TGTGCCAGCTCACCAAGGGCTGTCCAGAGCTCTGGAAACACCATATATTTT. Complete variable domain (other parts from reference TRBV18 and TRBJ1-3): NAGVMQNPRHLVRRRGQEARLRCSPMKGHSHVYWYRQLPEEGLKFMVYLQKENIIDESGMPKERFSAEFPKEGPSILRIQQVVRGDSAAYFCASSPRAVQSSGNTIYFGEGSWLTVV.